Presented here are 28 T cell receptor beta chains from one specimen sequenced in a study of T cells of healthy individuals. MiXCR was run by TCRdb on the 5' RACE reads, yielding one entry per CDR3 protein. This table holds roughly 87,000 distinct CDR3 sequences, roughly 18% found once. These receptors were collected from a human donor in good health.

This clonotype appeared a few times. The chain employs TRBV12-3 or TRBV12-4 and TRBJ1-5; no definite D call. Trimming stripped 5 bases from V and 7 bases from J, with 9 bases between. The CDR3 is made up of 12 amino acids. The CDR3 coding sequence is TGTGCCAGCAGTCCCCGGAGGCAGCCCCAGCATTTT. Its protein is CASSPRRQPQHF.

This clonotype came up a few times. The J gene is TRBJ1-5, the V gene TRBV10-3, with no clear D. This CDR3 has 13 residues. Germline CDR1 is ENHRY and CDR2 is SYGVKD. V lost 11 bases and J lost 3, with 14 bases in between. The chain's CDR3 is CAATSAVNQPQHF. CDR3 in DNA: TGTGCCGCCACAAGTGCCGTCAATCAGCCCCAGCATTTT.

The chain carries TRBV3-1 and TRBJ1-2; the D gene is possibly TRBD1 (5 bases). Germline V gives CDR1 LGHDT, CDR2 YNNKEL (reference sequence). The CDR3 spans 13 residues. Trimming removed 5 bases at V and 5 bases at J, with 12 bases between. This chain's CDR3 is CASSENRGYGYTF. The CDR3 DNA sequence: TGTGCCAGCAGCGAAAATAGGGGTTATGGCTACACCTTC. Combining the CDR3 with reference TRBV3-1 and TRBJ1-2 gives the whole variable domain DTAVSQTPKYLVTQMGNDKSIKCEQNLGHDTMYWYKQDSKKFLKIMFSYNNKELIINETVPNRFSPKSPDKAHLNLHINSLELGDSAVYFCASSENRGYGYTFGSGTRLTVV.

The chain carries TRBV4-1 and TRBJ2-3; TRBD1 matches 7 bases. CDR1 and CDR2 from the germline V gene are MGHRA and YSYEKL. The CDR3 covers 16 residues. With 4 bases clipped from V and 4 bases from J, the junction kept 11 bases outside the gene matches. The CDR3, as DNA: TGCGCCAGCAGCCCCTGGACAGGCAACTTGGCAGATACGCAGTATTTT. Encoded protein: CASSPWTGNLADTQYF.

This clonotype was observed a few times. This CDR3 is CSAPKAGGLETQYF. The CDR3 DNA reads TGCAGTGCGCCGAAGGCGGGGGGCCTAGAGACCCAGTACTTC. This chain links TRBV20-1 with TRBJ2-5; 8 bases line up with TRBD2. The junction had 10 bases not matched to a gene; V was cut back by 6 bases and J by 4 bases. CDR1 and CDR2 from the germline V gene are DFQATT and SNEGSKA (reference sequence). CDR3 length: 14 amino acids.

V is TRBV4-2 and J is TRBJ2-3; TRBD1 is a possible D gene (6 bases). V was cut by 1 base and J by 4 bases, with 6 bases left in between. This CDR3 comprises 13 residues. Per the germline V gene, CDR1 is LGHNA and CDR2 is YNFKEQ. CDR3 sequence: CASSQGGPDTQYF. CDR3 DNA: TGTGCCAGCAGCCAAGGGGGGCCAGATACGCAGTATTTT.

This clonotype occurred a few times. V gene TRBV6-5 combines with J gene TRBJ2-2, with D maybe TRBD1 (6 bases). Germline CDR1 is MNHEY and CDR2 is SVGAGI. Trimming left V 6 bases short and J 0 bases short, with 11 bases between. The CDR3 contains 15 residues. For the CDR3, the DNA is TGTGCCAGCAGCCGGGACACACCGAACACCGGGGAGCTGTTTTTT. Translated: CASSRDTPNTGELFF.

This clonotype was counted many times. This chain connects TRBV13 to TRBJ2-1; TRBD2 agrees at 13 bases. CDR3 length: 16 residues. Germline V gene sequence: CDR1 PRHDT, CDR2 FYEKMQ (reference sequence). Unmatched junction bases numbered 9, after V lost 1 base and J lost 12 bases. CDR3 nucleotides: TGTGCCAGCAGCTTAGCACTAGCGGGGGGGCCAGGTGGGCAGTTCTTC. It is translated as CASSLALAGGPGGQFF.

This clonotype was recorded at least ten times. The chain links TRBV20-1 to TRBJ2-5; no clear D. This CDR3 contains 12 residues. V was shortened by 3 bases and J by 2 bases, with 7 bases between the two germline ends. The germline V gene has CDR1 DFQATT and CDR2 SNEGSKA (reference sequence). CDR3 sequence (DNA): TGCAGTGCTAGTCATACTCAAGAGACCCAGTACTTC. Residues: CSASHTQETQYF.

This clonotype was found a few times. The chain links TRBV7-9 to TRBJ2-7; D gene ambiguous. This CDR3 is 14 amino acids long. Deletions cut 2 bases from V and 1 base from J, with 9 bases between. Germline CDR1 is SEHNR and CDR2 is FQNEAQ (reference sequence). The CDR3 nucleotides are TGTGCCAGCAGCTTATCAAGCGCGTCCTACGAGCAGTACTTC. Translation: CASSLSSASYEQYF.

This clonotype was seen more than once but under ten times. This sequence joins TRBV7-9 and TRBJ1-4; TRBD1 agrees at 10 bases. Germline CDR1 is SEHNR and CDR2 is FQNEAQ (reference sequence). With V trimmed by 3 bases and J by 3 bases, 7 bases remained unmatched. This CDR3 is built from 17 residues. The CDR3 sequence is CASSLTGGAGSNEKLFF. CDR3 coding DNA: TGTGCCAGCAGCTTGACAGGGGGCGCCGGTTCTAATGAAAAACTGTTTTTT.

The CDR3 sequence: CASSLNLDPSGRKTQYF. The DNA of the CDR3 is TGCGCCAGCAGCTTAAATCTGGACCCAAGCGGGAGAAAGACCCAGTACTTC. The rearrangement links TRBV5-1 to TRBJ2-5; TRBD2 aligns across 8 bases. The J segment lost 6 bases and the V segment lost 2 bases, leaving 15 bases of the junction unmatched. This CDR3 contains 17 residues. CDR1 is SGHRS and CDR2 is YFSETQ in the germline V gene.

This clonotype appeared a few times. The chain links TRBV19 to TRBJ2-3; 8 nucleotides line up with TRBD2. This CDR3 has 15 residues. V lost 4 bases to trimming and J lost 4 bases; unmatched junction nucleotides: 7. Germline CDR1 and CDR2: LNHDA and SQIVND (reference sequence). CDR3 protein: CASSNVGGAADTQYF. As DNA, the CDR3 is TGTGCCAGTAGTAACGTCGGGGGGGCCGCAGATACGCAGTATTTT.

The V call is TRBV5-6, the J call TRBJ1-2; the D gene is possibly TRBD1 (6 bases). The germline CDR1 and CDR2 sequences are SGHDT and YYEEEE. The CDR3 extends over 14 amino acids. Trimming cost V 4 bases and J 4 bases, with 14 bases left between them. CDR3 bases: TGTGCCAGCAGCCTAAGGAGGGGGATCTATGGCTACACCTTC. This gives the protein CASSLRRGIYGYTF.

This clonotype showed up many times. One end of the junction is discordant with germline, which a read error may explain. The rearrangement uses TRBV2 and TRBJ1-5; D possibly corresponds to TRBD1 (6 bases). CDR3 length equals 13 residues. Germline V CDR1 and CDR2: SNHLY, FYNNEI. CDR3 coding DNA: TGTGCCAGCAGAGGACAGAGCAACCAGCCCCAGCATTTT. Its protein is CASRGQSNQPQHF.

The chain joins TRBV27 to TRBJ2-3; D might be TRBD2 (6 bases). The CDR3 totals 13 residues. Germline loops: CDR1 MNHEY, CDR2 SMNVEV (reference sequence). Between the trimmed V and J ends, which lost 5 bases and 9 bases, there was a span of 15 bases. CDR3 in DNA: TGTGCCAGCAGTCCCCGGGAGAGCGGGACGCAGTATTTT. Residues: CASSPRESGTQYF.

This clonotype has a handful of counts. J is TRBJ2-2 and V is TRBV28; 8 nucleotides align to TRBD1. Losses at the gene ends were 7 bases for V and 3 bases for J; bases not matched to a gene: 7. Germline V gene sequence: CDR1 MDHEN, CDR2 SYDVKM. The CDR3 runs 15 residues. The CDR3 spells CASNPGGRHTGELFF. In nucleotides, the CDR3 is TGTGCCAGCAACCCAGGGGGCAGGCACACCGGGGAGCTGTTTTTT.

The J gene is TRBJ2-7, the V gene TRBV3-1; no definite D call. The CDR3 consists of 15 residues. The ends were cut back, 0 bases at V and 0 bases at J, with 9 bases in the middle. Germline lookup yields CDR1 LGHDT and CDR2 YNNKEL (reference sequence). The CDR3 is CASSQDRLGSYEQYF. CDR3 nucleotides: TGTGCCAGCAGCCAAGATCGTCTAGGCTCCTACGAGCAGTACTTC.

The rearrangement joins TRBV18 to TRBJ2-1, with unresolved D. There are 12 residues in the CDR3. The germline V gene encodes CDR1 KGHSH and CDR2 LQKENI. V was cut by 4 bases and J by 3 bases, with 4 bases left in between. The CDR3 loop is CASSLDYNEQFF. In DNA, the CDR3 is TGTGCCAGCTCACTAGACTACAATGAGCAGTTCTTC. The complete variable domain, with remaining parts taken from reference TRBV18 and TRBJ2-1, reads NAGVMQNPRHLVRRRGQEARLRCSPMKGHSHVYWYRQLPEEGLKFMVYLQKENIIDESGMPKERFSAEFPKEGPSILRIQQVVRGDSAAYFCASSLDYNEQFFGPGTRLTVL.

This clonotype was found a few times. V and J are TRBV11-3 and TRBJ2-1, with TRBD1 matching 7 bases. CDR1 and CDR2 (germline): SGHNT, YENEEA. V shed 3 bases, J shed 7 bases, and the junction held 9 bases outside the gene matches. The CDR3 has 15 amino acids. This CDR3 is CASSLGTARLNEQFF. CDR3 bases: TGTGCCAGCAGCTTGGGGACAGCCAGACTTAATGAGCAGTTCTTC.

The V call is TRBV2, the J call TRBJ2-1, with unresolved D. Germline V gene lookup returns CDR1 SNHLY and CDR2 FYNNEI. The CDR3 sequence is 15 residues long. The V and J ends lost 6 bases and 0 bases respectively, with 12 bases between them. DNA for the CDR3: TGTGCCAGCAGCATCGAGGCTTACTCCTACAATGAGCAGTTCTTC. Translating gives CASSIEAYSYNEQFF.

This clonotype came up many times. The chain employs TRBV3-1 and TRBJ2-3, with 7 nucleotides matching TRBD2. Trimming cost V 9 bases and J 1 base; bases outside gene matches: 7. The CDR3 is made up of 14 amino acids. CDR1 and CDR2 from the germline V gene are LGHDT and YNNKEL (reference sequence). CDR3 in amino acids: CASSRSGGTDTQYF. Here the CDR3 DNA reads TGTGCCAGTAGCAGAAGCGGGGGCACAGATACGCAGTATTTT.

This clonotype has just a few counts. The chain recombines TRBV3-1 with TRBJ2-2, with D tentatively TRBD2 (5 bases). This CDR3 has 15 residues. The V gene lost 1 base and the J gene lost 6 bases, with 12 bases spanning the gap. Germline V gene data show CDR1 as LGHDT and CDR2 as YNNKEL (reference sequence). The DNA for the CDR3 is TGTGCCAGCAGCCAAGGAGGGATTCACCCCGGGGAGCTGTTTTTT. Protein sequence: CASSQGGIHPGELFF.

This clonotype was seen more than once but under ten times. This rearrangement joins TRBV2 to TRBJ2-7; tentative D call: TRBD2 (5 bases). This CDR3 has 14 amino acids. V lost 4 bases, J lost 6 bases, and 16 bases lay in between. CDR1 SNHLY and CDR2 FYNNEI come from the germline V gene. The CDR3 sequence: CASSVEGNGSEQYF. The CDR3 coding sequence is TGTGCCAGCAGTGTTGAGGGTAATGGTTCCGAGCAGTACTTC. Full variable domain (missing parts from reference TRBV2 and TRBJ2-7): EPEVTQTPSHQVTQMGQEVILRCVPISNHLYFYWYRQILGQKVEFLVSFYNNEISEKSEIFDDQFSVERPDGSNFTLKIRSTKLEDSAMYFCASSVEGNGSEQYFGPGTRLTVT.

The genes are TRBV7-9 and TRBJ1-3, with unresolved D. Germline CDR1 SEHNR, CDR2 FQNEAQ (reference sequence). The V end lost 5 bases, the J end lost 0 bases, and 8 bases lay between the germline ends. CDR3 length equals 14 residues. CDR3 protein: CASSPALSGNTIYF. CDR3 nucleotide sequence: TGTGCCAGCAGCCCGGCCCTCTCTGGAAACACCATATATTTT.

This clonotype was detected many times. The V and J genes are TRBV20-1 and TRBJ1-1; D is unclear. V lost 0 bases to trimming and J lost 1 base, with 6 bases between them. CDR3 size: 13 residues. CDR1 DFQATT and CDR2 SNEGSKA come from the germline V gene (reference sequence). CDR3 in amino acids: CSARDDPNTEAFF. DNA for the CDR3: TGCAGTGCTAGAGATGATCCGAACACTGAAGCTTTCTTT.

This clonotype has just a few counts. The chain recombines TRBV5-1 with TRBJ1-1, with 7 bases aligning to TRBD1. The CDR3 extends over 15 amino acids. Germline CDR1 is SGHRS and CDR2 is YFSETQ. Losses at the gene ends were 4 bases for V and 2 bases for J; bases not matched to a gene: 8. This chain's CDR3 is CASSLTGQENTEAFF. CDR3 in DNA: TGCGCCAGCAGCCTCACAGGACAGGAAAACACTGAAGCTTTCTTT.

This clonotype was recorded at least ten times. This chain joins TRBV20-1 and TRBJ2-2, with D perhaps matching TRBD1 or TRBD2 (5 bases each). This CDR3 is built from 15 residues. Germline V gene sequence: CDR1 DFQATT, CDR2 SNEGSKA (reference sequence). This CDR3 reads CRADTTGPTTGELFF. CDR3 in DNA: TGCAGAGCGGACACGACGGGACCCACGACCGGGGAGCTGTTTTTT.